These T cell receptor beta chains were read from a single sample in a study of radiotherapy plus CTLA-4 blockade in lung cancer. Data came from immunoSEQ multiplex PCR; TCRdb stores just in-frame clones and leaves some out. This table holds about 73,000 clones, around 90% found once. The source material was peripheral blood, sampled from a patient treated with radiotherapy plus ipilimumab. Every receptor here comes from a human donor with non-small cell lung cancer that progressed on radiotherapy plus ipilimumab. Each CDR3 is given with its conserved first and last residue. The D gene is left open where the match is weak. Size tells how often a clone was seen (once, few, many) or the class of an expanded clone, and some rows leave it out.

>TRBJ1-1|TRBV9|few|.|14
CASSVAGQNTEAFF
TGTGCCAGCAGCGTGGCAGGGCAGAACACTGAAGCTTTCTTT
>TRBJ2-2|TRBV10-3|.|TRBD2|17
CAISETGLAGTTGELFF
TGTGCCATCAGTGAGACGGGACTAGCGGGAACTACCGGGGAGCTGTTTTTT
>TRBJ2-1|TRBV6-1|once|TRBD2|16
CASSERLAGGPGEQFF
TGTGCCAGCAGTGAAAGGCTAGCGGGAGGGCCCGGTGAGCAGTTCTTC
>TRBJ1-2|TRBV7-2|.|.|15
CASRWGGTINYGYTF
TGTGCCAGCAGGTGGGGGGGCACGATTAACTATGGCTACACCTTC
>TRBJ2-1|TRBV4-1|.|.|14
CASSQGDSPNEQFF
TGCGCCAGCAGCCAGGGGGACTCTCCCAATGAGCAGTTCTTC
>TRBJ2-1|TRBV27|.|.|14
CASTTGFSYNEQFF
TGTGCCAGCACGACAGGTTTCTCCTACAATGAGCAGTTCTTC
>TRBJ2-7|TRBV11-1|.|TRBD1|14
CASSPRTGNYEQYF
TGTGCCAGCAGCCCCCGGACAGGGAACTACGAGCAGTACTTC
>TRBJ2-3|TRBV11-1|.|TRBD1|15
CASSSGQVHTDTQYF
TGTGCCAGCAGCTCAGGACAGGTTCACACAGATACGCAGTATTTT
>TRBJ1-1|TRBV11-3|once|.|16
CASSFSQGSKNTEAFF
TGTGCCAGCAGCTTCTCACAGGGTAGTAAGAACACTGAAGCTTTCTTT
>TRBJ1-2|TRBV2|once|.|13
CASSVRQSGGYTF
TGTGCCAGCAGTGTGAGGCAGTCTGGTGGCTACACCTTC
>TRBJ2-7|TRBV7-2|.|TRBD1|13
CASRQGVSYEQYF
TGTGCCAGCAGACAGGGGGTTTCGTACGAGCAGTACTTC
>TRBJ2-2|TRBV10-3|.|.|16
CAISGGPGTDTGELFF
TGTGCCATCAGTGGGGGGCCCGGGACGGACACCGGGGAGCTGTTTTTT
>TRBJ2-3|TRBV5-6|once|.|11
CASSLLDTQYF
TGTGCCAGCAGCTTGTTAGATACGCAGTATTTT
>TRBJ1-1|TRBV5-1|.|TRBD1|18
CASSSFPQTGALNTEAFF
TGCGCCAGCAGCAGCTTCCCGCAAACAGGGGCATTGAACACTGAAGCTTTCTTT
>TRBJ2-2|TRBV4-2|.|.|17
CASSQVSSGENTGELFF
TGTGCCAGCAGCCAAGTCTCTTCCGGGGAGAACACCGGGGAGCTGTTTTTT
>TRBJ2-6|TRBV28|.|TRBD1|19
CASSFPTGTGGSGANVLTF
TGTGCCAGCAGCTTCCCTACGGGGACAGGGGGCTCTGGGGCCAACGTCCTGACTTTC
>TRBJ1-1|TRBV7-3|.|.|14
CASSFPIQNTEAFF
TGTGCCAGCAGCTTTCCCATTCAGAACACTGAAGCTTTCTTT
>TRBJ2-3|TRBV5-1|.|TRBD2|17
CASSRGLAGPSTDTQYF
TGCGCCAGCAGCAGGGGTTTAGCGGGCCCTAGCACAGATACGCAGTATTTT
>TRBJ2-1|TRBV28|.|TRBD1|15
CASSYPGQGGNEQFF
TGTGCCAGCAGTTATCCGGGACAGGGGGGCAATGAGCAGTTCTTC
>TRBJ2-3|TRBV2|once|TRBD2|13
CASSLLAGDTQYF
TGTGCCAGCAGTCTCCTAGCGGGAGATACGCAGTATTTT
>TRBJ2-3|TRBV5-1|.|TRBD1|15
CASSPGTGNTDTQYF
TGCGCCAGCAGCCCCGGGACAGGGAACACAGATACGCAGTATTTT
>TRBJ2-7|TRBV6-6|.|TRBD1|13
CASTGQGHYEQYF
TGTGCCAGCACCGGACAGGGTCACTACGAGCAGTACTTC
>TRBJ1-2|TRBV4-1|few|.|14
CASSQPTGNYGYTF
TGCGCCAGCAGCCAACCTACAGGGAACTATGGCTACACCTTC
>TRBJ1-5|TRBV28|.|.|14
CASTSPGNNQPQHF
TGTGCCAGCACCTCTCCTGGGAACAATCAGCCCCAGCATTTT
>TRBJ2-2|TRBV7-8|.|.|14
CASSLVAGTGELFF
TGTGCCAGCAGCTTAGTGGCAGGAACCGGGGAGCTGTTTTTT
>TRBJ1-2|TRBV28|.|TRBD1|15
CASSLIQGMNYGYTF
TGTGCCAGCAGTCTTATACAGGGGATGAACTATGGCTACACCTTC
>TRBJ2-7|TRBV28|.|TRBD2|16
CASSLWTGLGANEQYF
TGTGCCAGCAGTTTATGGACGGGACTAGGGGCTAACGAGCAGTACTTC
>TRBJ2-3|TRBV5-4|.|TRBD2|20
CASSLQAAGGPGGTKDTQYF
TGTGCCAGCAGCCTCCAGGCAGCGGGAGGGCCGGGGGGCACAAAGGATACGCAGTATTTT
>TRBJ1-5|TRBV27|.|TRBD1|18
CASSLGWQGAGGNQPQHF
TGTGCCAGCAGTTTAGGTTGGCAGGGGGCGGGCGGCAATCAGCCCCAGCATTTT
>TRBJ2-1|TRBV29-1|.|.|11
CSGGLGNEQFF
TGCAGCGGCGGGTTAGGGAATGAGCAGTTCTTC
>TRBJ1-5|TRBV6-1|.|.|11
CASRRNQPQHF
TGTGCCAGCAGACGCAATCAGCCCCAGCATTTT
>TRBJ2-5|TRBV6-5|.|.|15
CASRITPGHEETQYF
TGTGCCAGCAGAATAACCCCGGGACACGAAGAGACCCAGTACTTC
>TRBJ2-1|TRBV5-1|.|TRBD1|15
CASNLGTGVVDEQFF
TGCGCCAGCAACTTAGGGACAGGGGTAGTTGATGAGCAGTTCTTC
>TRBJ2-7|TRBV4-1|once|.|13
CASSQVLKGEQYF
TGCGCCAGCAGCCAAGTCCTGAAGGGCGAGCAGTACTTC
>TRBJ2-1|TRBV7-2|once|.|15
CASSLAGRSYNEQFF
TGTGCCAGCAGCTTAGCGGGACGCTCCTACAATGAGCAGTTCTTC
>TRBJ2-6|TRBV27|.|.|14
CASSFRIGANVLTF
TGTGCCAGCAGTTTTAGAATTGGGGCCAACGTCCTGACTTTC
>TRBJ1-5|TRBV4-1|few|TRBD1|16
CASSQAKQGAGQPQHF
TGCGCCAGCAGCCAAGCAAAGCAGGGGGCGGGTCAGCCCCAGCATTTT
>TRBJ2-1|TRBV18|.|.|12
CASSSQGYEQFF
TGTGCCAGCTCGTCACAGGGCTATGAGCAGTTCTTC
>TRBJ2-1|TRBV19|.|.|13
CASSIMGANEQFF
TGTGCCAGTAGTATTATGGGAGCCAATGAGCAGTTCTTC
>TRBJ2-1|TRBV5-1|once|.|13
CASRGGIGAEQFF
TGCGCCAGCAGGGGCGGGATCGGCGCTGAGCAGTTCTTC
>TRBJ1-2|TRBV6-6|.|.|16
CASSINFGRGNYGYTF
TGTGCCAGCAGCATAAACTTTGGACGGGGCAACTATGGCTACACCTTC
>TRBJ1-2|TRBV6-5|.|.|13
CASSYGRDYGYTF
TGTGCCAGCAGTTACGGGCGGGACTATGGCTACACCTTC
>TRBJ1-2|TRBV28|.|TRBD1|13
CASSRTGPYGYTF
TGTGCCAGCAGTAGGACAGGACCCTATGGCTACACCTTC
>TRBJ2-2|TRBV4-2|.|TRBD2|17
CASSQGREGTNTGELFF
TGTGCCAGCAGCCAAGGGCGGGAGGGAACGAACACCGGGGAGCTGTTTTTT
>TRBJ2-3|TRBV5-1|.|.|13
CASSVGPTDTQYF
TGCGCCAGCAGCGTGGGTCCCACAGATACGCAGTATTTT
>TRBJ2-7|TRBV27|once|TRBD1|16
CASSLGYGTGTYEQYF
TGTGCCAGCAGTTTAGGGTATGGGACAGGGACTTACGAGCAGTACTTC
>TRBJ2-2|TRBV7-2|.|.|12
CASSLRLGELFF
TGTGCCAGCAGCTTAAGGCTAGGGGAGCTGTTTTTT
>TRBJ1-4|TRBV6-5|.|.|14
CASSSVGTNEKLFF
TGTGCCAGCAGTTCCGTGGGAACTAATGAAAAACTGTTTTTT
>TRBJ2-1|TRBV6-5|once|.|16
CASRYSRTISYNEQFF
TGTGCCAGCAGGTACTCGCGGACGATCTCCTACAATGAGCAGTTCTTC
>TRBJ2-1|TRBV27|.|.|13
CASSFVVRDEQFF
TGTGCCAGCAGTTTCGTGGTTCGGGATGAGCAGTTCTTC
>TRBJ1-2|TRBV11-2|.|TRBD1|14
CASSPWTGNYGYTF
TGTGCCAGCAGTCCATGGACAGGGAACTATGGCTACACCTTC
>TRBJ2-3|TRBV10-3|.|.|15
CAISEGGSSTDTQYF
TGTGCCATCAGTGAGGGGGGTTCTAGCACAGATACGCAGTATTTT
>TRBJ2-5|TRBV5-5|.|.|17
CASSLSIRIGPAETQYF
TGTGCCAGCAGCTTGTCTATCCGAATCGGGCCTGCAGAGACCCAGTACTTC
>TRBJ2-5|TRBV5-1|.|.|15
CASSLADSYQETQYF
TGCGCCAGCAGCTTGGCCGACTCCTACCAAGAGACCCAGTACTTC
>TRBJ1-5|TRBV6-5|.|.|13
CAISVDRNQPQHF
TGTGCCATCAGTGTGGATAGAAATCAGCCCCAGCATTTT
>TRBJ1-1|TRBV5-1|.|.|14
CASSLAYRNTEAFF
TGCGCCAGCAGCTTGGCCTACAGGAACACTGAAGCTTTCTTT